This TCR beta chain was sequenced during a study of cytomegalovirus exposure and HLA in healthy donors. Study-wide results and caveats: It has been reported that TCR beta sequences accurately predicted the HLA-A and HLA-B alleles of most subjects. A few of the chains that were CMV-associated were confirmed in vitro to be specific for CMV antigens.

The study ran its PCR with 60 Vbeta and 13 Jbeta primers. Assay: immunoSEQ multiplex PCR; the TCRdb copy retains only in-frame clones and omits some. The table shows 190,000 or so clones, with about four fifths occurring only once. This clone appeared once. Its antigen is currently unknown. The CDR3 contains 14 residues. Germline CDR1 and CDR2: SGHVS and FNYEAQ. Trimming left V 6 bases short and J 6 bases short, with 18 bases between. The gene calls are TRBV7-6 and TRBJ2-7; D call uncertain. The TCR comes from a girl between 10 and 17 years old in good health and CMV-seropositive. The sequencing input was PBMCs. The CDR3 sequence is CASSPLAGASEQYF. CDR3 DNA sequence: TGTGCCAGCAGTCCCCTGGCTGGAGCAAGCGAGCAGTACTTC.